Presented here are 27 T cell receptor beta chains from one specimen sequenced in a study of cytotoxic CD8 clonotypes in ibrutinib-treated CLL. Sequencing was performed with immunoSEQ multiplex PCR; in TCRdb, only in-frame clones are kept and a portion is missing. The sample yields under 15,000 clones, 64% seen once. The material was PBMCs, obtained before ibrutinib treatment. These receptors were obtained from a human donor with chronic lymphocytic leukemia.

This clone was seen many times. The chain recombines TRBV5-1 with TRBJ2-5, with 9 bases identical to TRBD2. Per the germline V gene, CDR1 is SGHRS and CDR2 is YFSETQ. V lost 2 bases and J lost 5; bases outside the gene matches: 7. The length of the CDR3 is 15 residues. The CDR3 is CASSFSGGPHETQYF. Here the CDR3 DNA reads TGCGCCAGCAGCTTTAGCGGGGGCCCCCACGAGACCCAGTACTTC.

The chain has TRBV29-1 and TRBJ2-7; TRBD1 might be the D (6 bases). Germline loops: CDR1 SQVTM, CDR2 ANQGSEA. V was trimmed by 2 bases and J by 4 bases, leaving 21 bases between them. The CDR3 runs to 16 residues. The CDR3 spells CSVELGSTGQEYEQYF. The CDR3 region has the DNA TGCAGCGTTGAATTAGGGTCCACAGGGCAGGAATACGAGCAGTACTTC.

The rearrangement joins TRBV29-1 to TRBJ1-2; 7 positions agree with TRBD1. Germline CDR1 and CDR2: SQVTM and ANQGSEA. V shed 3 bases and J 5 bases; nucleotides not matched to a gene: 3. The CDR3 runs 12 residues. The chain's CDR3 is CSVDAGGYGYTF. CDR3 bases: TGCAGCGTTGACGCAGGGGGTTATGGCTACACCTTC.

The V call is TRBV4-1, the J call TRBJ2-5; 11 bases are a match to TRBD2. Germline V gene sequence: CDR1 MGHRA, CDR2 YSYEKL. This CDR3 spans 18 amino acids. V trimming: 0 bases; J trimming: 4 bases; junction bases outside the gene matches: 10. CDR3 nucleotide sequence: TGCGCCAGCAGCCAAGATTGGGTTAGCGGGGGGGCACCAGAGACCCAGTACTTC. This gives the protein CASSQDWVSGGAPETQYF.

The chain couples TRBV2 to TRBJ2-1; D is undetermined. V was clipped by 1 base and J by 2 bases, with 3 bases between them. This CDR3 contains 13 residues. Germline V CDR1 and CDR2: SNHLY, FYNNEI. The CDR3 loop reads CASSEVPYNEQFF. CDR3 nucleotide sequence: TGTGCCAGCAGTGAAGTCCCCTACAATGAGCAGTTCTTC.

This chain connects TRBV10-1 to TRBJ2-7, with TRBD2 as a possible D gene (6 bases). V lost 3 bases, J lost 0 bases, and 15 bases lay in between. The CDR3 spans 16 residues. CDR1 WNHNN and CDR2 SYGVQD come from the germline V gene (reference sequence). The CDR3 loop is CASSDHRDWSSYEQYF. The DNA for the CDR3 is TGCGCCAGCAGTGACCACCGGGACTGGAGCTCCTACGAGCAGTACTTC.

This chain joins TRBV7-9 and TRBJ2-6, with 8 bases identical to TRBD1. The CDR3 runs 18 residues. V lost 7 bases and J lost 4; bases outside the gene matches: 15. Looked up from germline, CDR1 is SEHNR and CDR2 is FQNEAQ (reference sequence). The CDR3 nucleotides read TGTGCCAGCACCGCCGGGCAGGGGGCCTCAGTCGGGGCCAACGTCCTGACTTTC. Amino acids: CASTAGQGASVGANVLTF.

At least ten counts were recorded for this clone. The CDR3 sequence is CASSHSTGREQYF. The CDR3 DNA reads TGCGCCAGCAGCCATTCAACCGGGCGGGAGCAGTACTTC. The chain uses TRBV4-1 and TRBJ2-7; D is undetermined. CDR1 is MGHRA and CDR2 is YSYEKL in the germline V gene. V was pared by 3 bases and J by 7 bases, with 13 bases between. CDR3 length equals 13 residues.

The chain recombines TRBV29-1 with TRBJ1-2, with TRBD1 matching over 8 bases. CDR1 is SQVTM and CDR2 is ANQGSEA in the germline V gene. After removal of 1 base from V and 0 bases from J, the junction contained 7 bases not matched to a gene. The length of the CDR3 is 16 residues. The CDR3 loop reads CSVEAGTGLSNYGYTF. Written as DNA, the CDR3 is TGCAGCGTTGAAGCGGGGACAGGTCTCTCTAACTATGGCTACACCTTC.

This chain connects TRBV14 to TRBJ2-3; no definite D call. Germline V lookup: CDR1 SGHDN, CDR2 FVKESK. This CDR3 spans 15 amino acids. The V gene lost 6 bases and the J gene lost 0 bases, with 13 bases spanning the gap. The CDR3, as DNA: TGTGCCAGCAGGGGCCATCGTTCTAGCACAGATACGCAGTATTTT. Translating it yields CASRGHRSSTDTQYF. Supplemented by reference TRBV14 and TRBJ2-3, the full variable domain reads EAGVTQFPSHSVIEKGQTVTLRCDPISGHDNLYWYRRVMGKEIKFLLHFVKESKQDESGMPNNRFLAERTGGTYSTLKVQPAELEDSGVYFCASRGHRSSTDTQYFGPGTRLTVL.

The sample holds a few counts of this clone. The chain uses TRBV19 and TRBJ2-7, with 8 positions matching TRBD1. CDR1 and CDR2 from the germline V gene are LNHDA and SQIVND (reference sequence). The J segment lost 5 bases and the V segment lost 3 bases, leaving 6 bases of the junction unmatched. The CDR3 spans 14 residues. The CDR3 here is CASSISQGGHEQYF. Written as DNA, the CDR3 is TGTGCCAGTAGTATCTCACAGGGGGGCCACGAGCAGTACTTC.

The chain combines TRBV5-6 with TRBJ1-1; 7 bases match TRBD1. J was trimmed by 1 base and V by 2 bases; bases with no gene match: 5. Germline V CDR1 and CDR2: SGHDT, YYEEEE. The length of the CDR3 is 15 residues. CDR3 sequence reads: CASSFRDRTNTEAFF. The CDR3 DNA is TGTGCCAGCAGCTTCCGGGACAGAACGAACACTGAAGCTTTCTTT.

The chain has TRBV7-9 and TRBJ1-5; 7 nucleotides align to TRBD1. V gave up 7 bases and J gave up 1 base; unmatched junction bases: 4. The CDR3 totals 14 residues. Germline lookup yields CDR1 SEHNR and CDR2 FQNEAQ (reference sequence). CDR3 amino acids: CASMGRGSNQPQHF. The CDR3 bases are TGTGCCAGCATGGGCAGGGGGAGCAATCAGCCCCAGCATTTT.

For the CDR3, the DNA is TGTGCCAGCAGCCAAGATGCGAGGGCGGAAAAACTGTTTTTT. It yields the protein CASSQDARAEKLFF. The chain has TRBV4-2 and TRBJ1-4; D is undetermined. The germline gives CDR1 LGHNA, CDR2 YNFKEQ. The CDR3 is 14 amino acids. The V end was cut by 0 bases, the J end by 8 bases, with 10 bases between.

The rearrangement joins TRBV5-6 to TRBJ1-2; 9 bases agree with TRBD1. V was clipped by 5 bases and J by 7 bases; unmatched bases: 6. The CDR3 has 13 amino acids. CDR1 is SGHDT and CDR2 is YYEEEE in the germline V gene. The CDR3 coding sequence is TGTGCCAGCAGTTATACAGGGGGCTCTGGCTACACCTTC. This gives the protein CASSYTGGSGYTF. Full variable domain (outside the CDR3, taken from reference TRBV5-6 and TRBJ1-2): DAGVTQSPTHLIKTRGQQVTLRCSPKSGHDTVSWYQQALGQGPQFIFQYYEEEERQRGNFPDRFSGHQFPNYSSELNVNALLLGDSALYLCASSYTGGSGYTFGSGTRLTVV.

There are a few counts of this clone. V usage is TRBV7-6 and J usage is TRBJ2-3; D gene uncertain. The CDR3 is 13 amino acids. CDR1 and CDR2 (germline): SGHVS, FNYEAQ. With 1 base removed from V and 5 bases from J, the gap between germline ends came to 7 bases. The CDR3 nucleotides are TGTGCCAGCAGCTTAGGGTTCGGAGATACGCAGTATTTT. Translation gives CASSLGFGDTQYF.

The genes are TRBV5-1 and TRBJ1-4; 7 positions agree with TRBD1. Germline values: CDR1 SGHRS, CDR2 YFSETQ. Trimming took 3 bases from V and 0 from J; bases not matched to a gene: 8. The CDR3 contains 17 residues. The CDR3 region has the DNA TGCGCCAGCAGCTCCTACGGACAGGCCTCAACTAATGAAAAACTGTTTTTT. As protein: CASSSYGQASTNEKLFF.

This rearrangement joins TRBV7-9 to TRBJ1-1; D gene uncertain. V was shortened by 0 bases and J by 7 bases, with 3 bases between the two germline ends. Germline V gene data show CDR1 as SEHNR and CDR2 as FQNEAQ (reference sequence). The CDR3 runs to 11 residues. Written as DNA, the CDR3 is TGTGCCAGCAGCTTAGCGCTTGAAGCTTTCTTT. It specifies CASSLALEAFF.

This chain connects TRBV9 to TRBJ2-6; D is unclear. The V end was cut by 2 bases, the J end by 0 bases, with 6 bases between. Looked up from germline, CDR1 is SGDLS and CDR2 is YYNGEE. The CDR3 has 15 amino acids. In DNA form, the CDR3 reads TGTGCCAGCAGCGTTGGTCTCTCTGGGGCCAACGTCCTGACTTTC. It is translated as CASSVGLSGANVLTF.

The table lists this clone with a few counts. V and J are TRBV25-1 and TRBJ2-3; 9 nucleotides line up with TRBD2. The CDR3 is made up of 16 amino acids. CDR1 and CDR2 from the germline V gene are MGHDK and SYGVNS. The V and J ends lost 2 bases and 4 bases, in that order; junction bases with no gene match: 7. The CDR3 DNA reads TGTGCCAGCAGTGAAAGACGCGGGGGGGCCCCAGATACGCAGTATTTT. Residues: CASSERRGGAPDTQYF.

This chain uses TRBV4-1 with TRBJ1-5, with TRBD1 as a possible D gene (5 bases). The germline V gene has CDR1 MGHRA and CDR2 YSYEKL. This CDR3 region has 17 residues. Trimming cost V 5 bases and J 2 bases, with 19 bases left between them. CDR3 loop: CASSSPSGGVGNQPQHF. In DNA, the CDR3 is TGCGCCAGCAGCTCACCATCCGGGGGAGTGGGCAATCAGCCCCAGCATTTT.

This chain uses TRBV5-1 with TRBJ1-1, with 8 bases that match TRBD1. The CDR3 has 15 residues. Per germline, CDR1 SGHRS and CDR2 YFSETQ. The ends lost 0 bases at V and 5 bases at J; junction bases unmatched: 6. CDR3 residues: CASSLGQGAGTEAFF. CDR3 nucleotides: TGCGCCAGCAGCTTGGGGCAGGGGGCGGGAACTGAAGCTTTCTTT.

V and J are TRBV7-9 and TRBJ2-1; D not resolved. The CDR3 loop spans 14 amino acids. Germline V lookup: CDR1 SEHNR, CDR2 FQNEAQ (reference sequence). V lost 10 bases and J lost 0, with 13 bases in between. The chain's CDR3 is CATLGSLSYNEQFF. The CDR3, as DNA: TGTGCCACCTTGGGATCCCTCTCCTACAATGAGCAGTTCTTC.

The genes are TRBV19 and TRBJ2-2; 7 bases match TRBD1. The J segment lost 1 base and the V segment lost 4 bases, leaving 3 bases of the junction unmatched. This CDR3 spans 15 amino acids. In germline, CDR1 is LNHDA, CDR2 SQIVND (reference sequence). The CDR3 protein is CASSKQGVNTGELFF. CDR3 sequence (DNA): TGTGCCAGTAGTAAGCAGGGGGTGAACACCGGGGAGCTGTTTTTT.

This chain links TRBV7-6 with TRBJ1-2; D possibly corresponds to TRBD1 (5 bases). V shed 3 bases and J shed 6 bases, with 8 bases lying between them. Germline CDR1 and CDR2: SGHVS and FNYEAQ. CDR3 length equals 12 residues. CDR3 region: CASSFGHDGYTF. CDR3 DNA sequence: TGTGCCAGCAGCTTCGGACACGATGGCTACACCTTC. Using reference TRBV7-6 and TRBJ1-2 for the parts outside the CDR3, the full variable domain is GAGVSQSPRYKVTKRGQDVALRCDPISGHVSLYWYRQALGQGPEFLTYFNYEAQQDKSGLPNDRFSAERPEGSISTLTIQRTEQRDSAMYRCASSFGHDGYTFGSGTRLTVV.

In its sample, this clone was seen a few times. The chain is built from TRBV4-1 and TRBJ1-2; 9 positions agree with TRBD1. CDR3 length: 16 residues. Germline CDR1 reads MGHRA; CDR2 reads YSYEKL. The junction had 7 bases not matched to a gene; V was cut back by 3 bases and J by 2 bases. The CDR3 region is CASSHRRTGVNYGYTF. CDR3 in DNA: TGCGCCAGCAGCCATAGAAGGACAGGGGTCAACTATGGCTACACCTTC.

The J gene is TRBJ1-6, the V gene TRBV25-1; tentative D call: TRBD1 (5 bases). With 7 bases removed from V and 5 bases from J, the gap between germline ends came to 15 bases. The CDR3 has 15 residues. The germline CDR1 and CDR2 sequences are MGHDK and SYGVNS. The CDR3 DNA follows: TGTGCCAGCATGAGGGGCGGGGTCGATAATTCACCCCTCCACTTT. Encoded protein: CASMRGGVDNSPLHF.